This record looks at one T cell receptor beta chain sequence and its context. Its cognate antigen is unknown. TCRdb ran MiXCR on the 5' RACE reads and lists one entry per CDR3 protein. The sample yields approximately 260,000 distinct CDR3 sequences, roughly 13% seen once. This entry belongs to a study of T cells after yellow fever vaccination. V lost 1 base and J lost 4, with 14 bases in between. CDR1 and CDR2 (germline): LGHDT, YNNKEL (reference sequence). This CDR3 is 15 amino acids long. Study conclusions and caveats: Reappearance after the booster was observed for most primary-vaccination clones (about 96% CD4, roughly 88% CD8).

This chain connects TRBV3-1 to TRBJ2-7; the D gene is possibly TRBD2 (6 bases). Sequenced material: CD4+ T cells sorted from PBMCs, taken 45 days after the yellow fever booster vaccination. The receptor comes from a man aged 25 to 40 who received the YFV17D yellow fever vaccine. The CDR3 region is CASSQGAGGMYEQYF. CDR3 sequence (DNA): TGTGCCAGCAGCCAAGGGGCCGGCGGGATGTACGAGCAGTACTTC.